This T cell receptor (beta chain) came from a study of T cell changes during pregnancy in multiple sclerosis. The CDR3 runs 15 residues. V was cut by 7 bases and J by 6 bases, with 21 bases left in between. Germline lookup yields CDR1 SGHVS and CDR2 FNYEAQ. Data came from immunoSEQ multiplex PCR; TCRdb stores just in-frame clones and leaves some out. The sample contains some 58,000 clones, almost 97% of which appear only once. This clonotype was sampled from a female donor with multiple sclerosis, enrolled in a pregnancy study. The genes are TRBV7-6 and TRBJ1-2; the D gene is possibly TRBD1 (5 bases). Material: CD8+ T cells from peripheral blood mononuclear cells, obtained after pregnancy. This CDR3 reads CASTPFPGQVDGYTF. The CDR3 DNA sequence: TGTGCCAGCACCCCGTTTCCAGGGCAGGTGGATGGCTACACCTTC.